A selection of T cell receptor beta chains follows, all from one sample in a study of graft-versus-host responses after intestinal transplantation. These receptors have no known antigen. TCRdb's copy holds only in-frame clones and misses some; the assay was immunoSEQ multiplex PCR. The data hold 140,000 or so clones, with about nine tenths observed a single time. This material consisted of unstimulated CD4+ T cells sorted from spleen or lymph node cells, taken before intestinal transplant. All receptors derive from a human donor who received an intestinal transplant. The CDR3 runs from the conserved cysteine through the conserved F or W. A D gene is named only where the DNA matches it firmly. Clone size, where shown, is once, few, many, or a class for clones that have expanded.

clone_size j_call d_call cdr3_length v_call cdr3_nt cdr3_aa
few TRBJ2-5 TRBD2 16 TRBV7-3 TGTGCCAGCAGCTTAAGTAGCGGGAGGGCCCAAGAGACCCAGTACTTC CASSLSSGRAQETQYF
. TRBJ1-3 . 17 TRBV4-1 TGCGCCAGCAGGCCAGCAGTCAACCTGTTCTCTGGGAACACCATATATTTT CASRPAVNLFSGNTIYF
. TRBJ2-5 . 12 TRBV28 TGTGCCAGCAGTTTATCTGGGAAGACCCAGTACTTC CASSLSGKTQYF
few TRBJ1-2 . 12 TRBV19 TGTGCCGTAAGGGAAGGGCCGTATGGCTACACCTTC CAVREGPYGYTF
. TRBJ2-6 . 17 TRBV7-9 TGTGCCAGCAGCCTGGGACTTTTGAGCTCTGGGGCCAACGTCCTGACTTTC CASSLGLLSSGANVLTF
. TRBJ2-1 . 15 TRBV28 TGTGCCAGCAGCCTTGTGGCTAGCGTTAACAATGAGCAGTTCTTC CASSLVASVNNEQFF
. TRBJ1-2 . 17 TRBV7-6 TGTGCCAGCAGCCAGCCCAGGACGGGCGCACTAAAGACTGGCTACACCTTC CASSQPRTGALKTGYTF
. TRBJ2-3 TRBD1 15 TRBV30 TGTGCCTGGAGCTCACAGGGGGAGCTGGCAGATACGCAGTATTTT CAWSSQGELADTQYF
. TRBJ2-1 . 16 TRBV5-1 TGCGCCAGCAGCTTGTTAGGGGGAGGAACCTACAATGAGCAGTTCTTC CASSLLGGGTYNEQFF
. TRBJ2-3 . 14 TRBV19 TGTGCCAGTAGTATTCAGGCGGGCTCAAATACGCAGTATTTT CASSIQAGSNTQYF
. TRBJ2-7 . 11 TRBV5-1 TGCGCCAGCAGGGAGGGCGGAGAGCAGTACTTC CASREGGEQYF
. TRBJ1-2 . 13 TRBV7-3 TGTGCCAGCAGCCCCGATAGCAACTATGGCTACACCTTC CASSPDSNYGYTF
once TRBJ2-1 . 14 TRBV10-3 TGTGCCATCAGTGAGCCACGTACTAACAATGAGCAGTTCTTC CAISEPRTNNEQFF
. TRBJ2-1 TRBD2 16 TRBV7-8 TGTGCCAGCAGCCTTTTAGGAGCGGGAGTGATCAATGAGCAGTTCTTC CASSLLGAGVINEQFF
. TRBJ1-5 . 15 TRBV28 TGTGCCAGCAGTCGGATAAGGGGGGTTACTCAGCCCCAGCATTTT CASSRIRGVTQPQHF
. TRBJ2-5 TRBD1 14 TRBV6-6 TGTGCCAGCAGTCACGACAGGGGGCAAGAGACCCAGTACTTC CASSHDRGQETQYF
. TRBJ2-3 . 11 TRBV5-1 TGCGCCAGCAGGTCGGCAGATACGCAGTATTTT CASRSADTQYF
. TRBJ1-1 . 12 TRBV7-2 TGTGCCAGCAGTGGGGGCGGCACTGAAGCTTTCTTT CASSGGGTEAFF
. TRBJ2-3 . 12 TRBV19 TGTGCCAGTAAGCGGAACACAGATACGCAGTATTTT CASKRNTDTQYF
. TRBJ1-4 . 15 TRBV29-1 TGCAGCGTTGAAGATCCGAGCAGGGGCCATGAAAAACTGTTTTTT CSVEDPSRGHEKLFF
. TRBJ1-3 TRBD1 16 TRBV5-1 TGCGCCAGCAGCCACGGGACAGGAGGGACTGGAAACACCATATATTTT CASSHGTGGTGNTIYF
once TRBJ2-5 . 11 TRBV20-1 TGCAGTGCCATCCAGAGAGGAGCCCAGTACTTC CSAIQRGAQYF
. TRBJ1-3 . 16 TRBV27 TGTGCCAGCAGTCCTGCGCGCAGGGTGTCTGGAAACACCATATATTTT CASSPARRVSGNTIYF
. TRBJ1-1 . 15 TRBV6-1 TGTGCCAGCAGTGAAAAAGGGAGGGGGAACACTGAAGCTTTCTTT CASSEKGRGNTEAFF
. TRBJ2-4 . 17 TRBV28 TGTGCCAGCAGTTTCAGGAGACTTAAACTAGCCAAAAACATTCAGTACTTC CASSFRRLKLAKNIQYF
. TRBJ2-7 . 13 TRBV11-1 TGTGCCAGCAGCTTCATTGGGCAGTACGAGCAGTACTTC CASSFIGQYEQYF
. TRBJ2-1 TRBD2 16 TRBV4-3 TGCGCCAGCAGCCAAAGTGTAGCGGGAGTTGGCAATGAGCAGTTCTTC CASSQSVAGVGNEQFF
once TRBJ1-5 . 12 TRBV4-2 TGTGCCAGCAGCTTGGGAGATCAGCCCCAGCATTTT CASSLGDQPQHF
. TRBJ2-7 TRBD2 15 TRBV7-2 TGTGCCAGCAGCGTAAGGACTAGCGGGAGGGGCGAGCAGTACTTC CASSVRTSGRGEQYF
. TRBJ2-2 TRBD2 16 TRBV5-1 TGCGCCAGCAGCTCGGGACTAGCGGGAAACACCGGGGAGCTGTTTTTT CASSSGLAGNTGELFF
few TRBJ2-7 TRBD2 14 TRBV4-3 TGCGCCAGCAGCCAAGCGGGAGGCCCCTACGAGCAGTACTTC CASSQAGGPYEQYF
. TRBJ1-1 . 14 TRBV28 TGTGCCATTCAGACAGCAGAAATGAACACTGAAGCTTTCTTT CAIQTAEMNTEAFF
. TRBJ1-2 . 17 TRBV4-2 TGTGCCAGCAGCCAACGAAATACCGGGACGGAGGCCTATGGCTACACCTTC CASSQRNTGTEAYGYTF
. TRBJ2-7 . 16 TRBV28 TGTGCCAGCAGTTCATTAGCGGGACAGACGAACTACGAGCAGTACTTC CASSSLAGQTNYEQYF
. TRBJ2-3 TRBD1 19 TRBV28 TGTGCCAGCAGTTTGCTCATAGGGACAGGGGCTGGGGGCACAGATACGCAGTATTTT CASSLLIGTGAGGTDTQYF
. TRBJ1-2 . 15 TRBV18 TGTGCCAGCTCACCTGAGGCGGTCATCGGGTTTGGCTACACCTTC CASSPEAVIGFGYTF
few TRBJ2-7 TRBD1 12 TRBV30 TGTGCCTGCAGACAGGGCCTAAACGAGCAGTACTTC CACRQGLNEQYF
. TRBJ1-2 TRBD1 17 TRBV9 TGTGCCAGCAGCGTAGAGCGTGGGACAGGCGCCGACTATGGCTACACCTTC CASSVERGTGADYGYTF
once TRBJ2-7 . 14 TRBV28 TGTGCCAGCAGTTTATTCCAGGGGAGCTACGAGCAGTACTTC CASSLFQGSYEQYF
. TRBJ2-7 . 16 TRBV9 TGTGCCAGCAGCACACGACTAGAGAGTCCCTCCTACGAGCAGTACTTC CASSTRLESPSYEQYF
once TRBJ1-5 . 13 TRBV27 TGTGCCAGCAGCCAGGGATTTGAACAGCCCCAGCATTTT CASSQGFEQPQHF
. TRBJ2-5 TRBD1 13 TRBV15 TGTGCCACCAGCCGAGGGACAGAAGAGACCCAGTACTTC CATSRGTEETQYF
. TRBJ2-5 TRBD2 16 TRBV7-3 TGTGCCAGCAGCTTAAACCCCCGGGGAGGGTACGAGACCCAGTACTTC CASSLNPRGGYETQYF
. TRBJ2-7 . 14 TRBV28 TGTGCCAGCAGTCCCCCGGGATTCTCCTACGAGCAGTACTTC CASSPPGFSYEQYF
. TRBJ2-1 TRBD1 16 TRBV18 TGTGCCAGCTCACCCGGGACAGGGAGAAGCTACAATGAGCAGTTCTTC CASSPGTGRSYNEQFF
. TRBJ1-1 . 15 TRBV5-6 TGTGCCAGCAGCTTGAGAGGGGCGTGGAACACTGAAGCTTTCTTT CASSLRGAWNTEAFF
. TRBJ2-1 . 16 TRBV7-8 TGTGCCAGCAGCTTAGTGGGTAGTGTCCCCTCCAATGAGCAGTTCTTC CASSLVGSVPSNEQFF
. TRBJ2-3 . 15 TRBV18 TGTGCCAGCTCACCACGGGAAAAGGGAACAGATACGCAGTATTTT CASSPREKGTDTQYF
. TRBJ1-5 TRBD1 16 TRBV6-1 TGTGCCAGCAGTGAAGCGACAGGGGGGCGCAATCAGCCCCAGCATTTT CASSEATGGRNQPQHF
. TRBJ2-7 . 12 TRBV11-2 TGTGCCAGCAGCTTAGTGGGTAACGAGCAGTACTTC CASSLVGNEQYF
. TRBJ1-4 . 11 TRBV19 TGTGCCAGTAGTATAGTTGGAAAACTGTTTTTT CASSIVGKLFF
once TRBJ1-2 . 13 TRBV4-3 TGCGCCAGCAGCCAAGCTCTCAGGACGAGCTCCACCTTC CASSQALRTSSTF